This T cell receptor (beta chain) was recovered during a study of Graves' ophthalmopathy and Graves' hyperthyroidism. The V gene lost 2 bases and the J gene lost 1 base, with 6 bases spanning the gap. This CDR3 comprises 14 residues. Germline CDR1 and CDR2: KGHSH and LQKENI. Transcripts of RNA were the source for amplifying TCR beta CDR3 regions. Scientists carried out first-round RT-PCR using HTBI primers and then a second-round multiplex PCR. TCRdb passed the multiplex PCR reads through MiXCR, listing each CDR3 protein once. The profile shows around 470,000 distinct CDR3 sequences, approximately 15% of them singletons.

The specimen was blood. The receptor was derived from a woman aged 25 to 39 with Graves' ophthalmopathy. The chain combines TRBV18 with TRBJ1-5; D is undetermined. DNA of the CDR3: TGTGCCAGCTCACCAGGGTTGAGCAATCAGCCCCAGCATTTT. Translating gives CASSPGLSNQPQHF.